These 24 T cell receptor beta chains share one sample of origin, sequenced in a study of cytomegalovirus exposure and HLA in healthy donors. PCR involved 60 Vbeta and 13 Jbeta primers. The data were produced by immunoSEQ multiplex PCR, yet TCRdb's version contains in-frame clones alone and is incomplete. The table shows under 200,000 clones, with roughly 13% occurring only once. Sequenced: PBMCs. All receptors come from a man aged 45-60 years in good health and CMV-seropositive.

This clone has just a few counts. CDR3 sequence reads: CASSLGPNYEQYV. CDR3 in DNA: TGTGCCAGCAGCTTAGGGCCGAACTACGAGCAGTACGTC. The chain links TRBV7-2 to TRBJ2-7; D call uncertain. This CDR3 comprises 13 residues. With 1 base removed from V and 3 bases from J, the gap between germline ends came to 7 bases. Germline-derived CDR1 and CDR2 are SGHTA and FQGNSA.

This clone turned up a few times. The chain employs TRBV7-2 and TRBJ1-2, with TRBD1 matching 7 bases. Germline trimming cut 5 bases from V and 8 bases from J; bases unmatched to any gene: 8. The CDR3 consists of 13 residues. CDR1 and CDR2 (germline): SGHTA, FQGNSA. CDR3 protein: CASSRGTESGYTF. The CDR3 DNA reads TGTGCCAGCAGCCGCGGGACAGAATCCGGCTACACCTTC. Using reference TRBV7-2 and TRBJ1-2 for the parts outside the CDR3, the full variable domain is GAGVSQSPSNKVTEKGKDVELRCDPISGHTALYWYRQSLGQGLEFLIYFQGNSAPDKSGLPSDRFSAERTGGSVSTLTIQRTQQEDSAVYLCASSRGTESGYTFGSGTRLTVV.

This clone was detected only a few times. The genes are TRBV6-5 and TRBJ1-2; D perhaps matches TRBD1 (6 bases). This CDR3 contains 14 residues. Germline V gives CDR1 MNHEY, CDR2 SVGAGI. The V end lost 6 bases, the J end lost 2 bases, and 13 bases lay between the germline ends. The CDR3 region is CASRIGTTNYGYTF. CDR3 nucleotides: TGTGCCAGCAGAATCGGGACAACAAACTATGGCTACACCTTC.

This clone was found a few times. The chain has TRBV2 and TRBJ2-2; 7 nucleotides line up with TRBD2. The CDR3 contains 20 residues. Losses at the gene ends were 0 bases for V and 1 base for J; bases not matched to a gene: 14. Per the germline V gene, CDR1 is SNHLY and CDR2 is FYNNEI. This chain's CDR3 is CASSEALAGIAGENTGELFF. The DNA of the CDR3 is TGTGCCAGCAGTGAAGCGCTTGCAGGGATCGCGGGGGAGAACACCGGGGAGCTGTTTTTT.

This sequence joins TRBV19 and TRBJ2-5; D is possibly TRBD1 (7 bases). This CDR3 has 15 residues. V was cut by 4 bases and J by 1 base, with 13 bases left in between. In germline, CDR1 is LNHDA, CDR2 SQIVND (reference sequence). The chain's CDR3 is CASSRGRGVQETQYF. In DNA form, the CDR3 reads TGTGCCAGTAGTAGAGGCAGGGGGGTCCAAGAGACCCAGTACTTC.

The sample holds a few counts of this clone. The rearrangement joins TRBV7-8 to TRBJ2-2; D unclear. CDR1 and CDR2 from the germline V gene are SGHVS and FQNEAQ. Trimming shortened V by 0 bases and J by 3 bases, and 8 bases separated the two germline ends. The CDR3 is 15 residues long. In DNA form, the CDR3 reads TGTGCCAGCAGCTTAGCGAGGCTAGACACCGGGGAGCTGTTTTTT. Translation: CASSLARLDTGELFF.

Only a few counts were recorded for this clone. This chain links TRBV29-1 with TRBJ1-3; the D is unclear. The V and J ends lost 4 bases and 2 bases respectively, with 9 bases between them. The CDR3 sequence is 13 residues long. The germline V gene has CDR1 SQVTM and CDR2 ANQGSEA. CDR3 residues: CSVGHPAGNTIYF. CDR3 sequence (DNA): TGCAGCGTTGGACACCCAGCTGGAAACACCATATATTTT. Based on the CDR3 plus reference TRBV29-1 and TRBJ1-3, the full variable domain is SAVISQKPSRDICQRGTSLTIQCQVDSQVTMMFWYRQQPGQSLTLIATANQGSEATYESGFVIDKFPISRPNLTFSTLTVSNMSPEDSSIYLCSVGHPAGNTIYFGEGSWLTVV.

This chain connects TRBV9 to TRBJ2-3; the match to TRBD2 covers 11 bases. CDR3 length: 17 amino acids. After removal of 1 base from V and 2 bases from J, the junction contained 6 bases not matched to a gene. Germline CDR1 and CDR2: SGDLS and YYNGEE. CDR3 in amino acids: CASSVIGSGGATDTQYF. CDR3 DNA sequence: TGTGCCAGCAGCGTAATCGGTAGCGGGGGGGCCACAGATACGCAGTATTTT.

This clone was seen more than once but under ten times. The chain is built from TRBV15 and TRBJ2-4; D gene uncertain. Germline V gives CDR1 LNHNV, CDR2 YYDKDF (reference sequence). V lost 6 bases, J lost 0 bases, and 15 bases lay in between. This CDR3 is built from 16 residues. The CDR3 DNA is TGTGCCACCAGAGAAGGTTCGAGGATAGCCAAAAACATTCAGTACTTC. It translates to CATREGSRIAKNIQYF.

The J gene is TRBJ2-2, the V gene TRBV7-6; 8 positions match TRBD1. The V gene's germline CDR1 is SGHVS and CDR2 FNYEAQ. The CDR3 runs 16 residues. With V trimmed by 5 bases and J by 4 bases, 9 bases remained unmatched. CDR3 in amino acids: CASSPLQGAPTGELFF. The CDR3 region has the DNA TGTGCCAGCAGCCCTCTTCAGGGGGCACCCACCGGGGAGCTGTTTTTT.

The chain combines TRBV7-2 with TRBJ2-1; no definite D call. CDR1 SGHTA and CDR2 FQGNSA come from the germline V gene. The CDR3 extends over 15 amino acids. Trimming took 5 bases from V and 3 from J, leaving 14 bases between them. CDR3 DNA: TGTGCCAGCAGCCCCCGGGTCAAGATCTACAATGAGCAGTTCTTC. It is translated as CASSPRVKIYNEQFF. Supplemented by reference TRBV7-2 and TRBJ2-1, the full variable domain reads GAGVSQSPSNKVTEKGKDVELRCDPISGHTALYWYRQSLGQGLEFLIYFQGNSAPDKSGLPSDRFSAERTGGSVSTLTIQRTQQEDSAVYLCASSPRVKIYNEQFFGPGTRLTVL.

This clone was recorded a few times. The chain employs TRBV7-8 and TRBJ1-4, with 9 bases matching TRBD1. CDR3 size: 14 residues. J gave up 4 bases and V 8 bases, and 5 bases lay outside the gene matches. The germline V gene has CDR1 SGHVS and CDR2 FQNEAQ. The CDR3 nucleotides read TGTGCCAGCGAAACAGGGGGCTTTAATGAAAAACTGTTTTTT. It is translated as CASETGGFNEKLFF.

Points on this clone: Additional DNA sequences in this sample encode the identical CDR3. The CDR3 reads CASSVASGGSDTQYF. The CDR3 DNA reads as TGTGCCAGCAGCGTAGCTAGCGGGGGTTCAGATACGCAGTATTTT. J is TRBJ2-3 and V is TRBV9; TRBD2 agrees at 10 bases. This CDR3 is 15 amino acids long. CDR1 is SGDLS and CDR2 is YYNGEE in the germline V gene. V was clipped by 0 bases and J by 4 bases; unmatched bases: 2.

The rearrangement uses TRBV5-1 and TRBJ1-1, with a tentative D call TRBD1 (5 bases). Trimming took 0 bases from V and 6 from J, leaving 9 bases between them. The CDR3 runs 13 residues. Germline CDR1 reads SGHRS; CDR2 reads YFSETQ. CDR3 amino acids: CASSLAGGAEAFF. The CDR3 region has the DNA TGCGCCAGCAGCTTGGCGGGGGGGGCTGAAGCTTTCTTT.

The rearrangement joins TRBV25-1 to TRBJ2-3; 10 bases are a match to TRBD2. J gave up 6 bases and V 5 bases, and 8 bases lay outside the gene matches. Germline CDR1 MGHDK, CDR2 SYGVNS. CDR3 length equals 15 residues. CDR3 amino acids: CASSPPGTSDDTQYF. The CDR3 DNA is TGTGCCAGCAGTCCTCCCGGGACTAGCGACGATACGCAGTATTTT.

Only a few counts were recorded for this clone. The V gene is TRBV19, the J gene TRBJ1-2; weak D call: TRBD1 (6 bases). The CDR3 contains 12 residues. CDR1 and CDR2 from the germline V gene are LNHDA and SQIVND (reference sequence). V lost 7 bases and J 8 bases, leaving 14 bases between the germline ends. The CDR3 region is CASTGVMGGYTF. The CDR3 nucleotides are TGTGCCAGTACAGGGGTGATGGGCGGCTACACCTTC.

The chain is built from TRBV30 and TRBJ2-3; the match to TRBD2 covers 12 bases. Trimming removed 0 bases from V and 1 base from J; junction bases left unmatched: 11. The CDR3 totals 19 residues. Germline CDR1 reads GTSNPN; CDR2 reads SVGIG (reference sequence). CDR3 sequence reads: CAWSVRTSGEPTGTDTQYF. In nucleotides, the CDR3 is TGTGCCTGGAGTGTAAGGACTAGCGGGGAACCCACAGGCACAGATACGCAGTATTTT.

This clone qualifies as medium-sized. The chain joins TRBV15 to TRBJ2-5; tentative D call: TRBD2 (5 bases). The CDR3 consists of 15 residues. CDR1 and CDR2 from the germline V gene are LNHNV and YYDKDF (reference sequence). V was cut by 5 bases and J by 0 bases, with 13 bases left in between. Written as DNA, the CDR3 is TGTGCCACCAGCCTAATAGGGAGTAACCAAGAGACCCAGTACTTC. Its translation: CATSLIGSNQETQYF.

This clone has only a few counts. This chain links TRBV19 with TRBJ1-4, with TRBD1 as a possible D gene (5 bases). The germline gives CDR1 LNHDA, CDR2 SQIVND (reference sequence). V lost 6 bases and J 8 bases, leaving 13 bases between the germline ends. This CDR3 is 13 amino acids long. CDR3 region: CASRWQGTEKLFF. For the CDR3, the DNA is TGTGCCAGTAGATGGCAGGGTACCGAAAAACTGTTTTTT. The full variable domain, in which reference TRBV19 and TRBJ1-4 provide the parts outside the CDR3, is DGGITQSPKYLFRKEGQNVTLSCEQNLNHDAMYWYRQDPGQGLRLIYYSQIVNDFQKGDIAEGYSVSREKKESFPLTVTSAQKNPTAFYLCASRWQGTEKLFFGSGTQLSVL.

The CDR3 region is CASSQDGGQGVTEAFF. The CDR3 DNA follows: TGCGCCAGCAGCCAAGATGGCGGACAGGGGGTAACTGAAGCTTTCTTT. The rearrangement joins TRBV4-3 to TRBJ1-1, with 10 bases that match TRBD1. V lost 0 bases, J lost 5 bases, and 6 bases stayed unmatched. The CDR3 runs to 16 residues. Germline values: CDR1 LGHNA, CDR2 YSLEER.

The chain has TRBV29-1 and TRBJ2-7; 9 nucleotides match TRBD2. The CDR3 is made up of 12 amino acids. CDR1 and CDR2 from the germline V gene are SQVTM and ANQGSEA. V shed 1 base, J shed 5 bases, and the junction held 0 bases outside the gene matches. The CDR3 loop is CSVEVAGDEQYF. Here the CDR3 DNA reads TGCAGCGTTGAAGTAGCGGGGGACGAGCAGTACTTC.

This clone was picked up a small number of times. The CDR3 here is CASSRTGTPSQPQHF. The CDR3 bases are TGTGCCAGCAGTCGGACAGGGACCCCCAGTCAGCCCCAGCATTTT. The rearrangement joins TRBV9 to TRBJ1-5, with 8 bases aligning to TRBD1. There are 15 residues in the CDR3. The junction had 10 bases not matched to a gene; V was cut back by 5 bases and J by 6 bases. In germline, CDR1 is SGDLS, CDR2 YYNGEE.

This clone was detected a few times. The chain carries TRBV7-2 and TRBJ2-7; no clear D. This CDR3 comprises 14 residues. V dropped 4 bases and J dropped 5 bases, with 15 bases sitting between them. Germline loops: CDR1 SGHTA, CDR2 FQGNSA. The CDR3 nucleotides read TGTGCCAGCAGCTCCTCCATTTCCGTAGACGAGCAGTACTTC. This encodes CASSSSISVDEQYF.

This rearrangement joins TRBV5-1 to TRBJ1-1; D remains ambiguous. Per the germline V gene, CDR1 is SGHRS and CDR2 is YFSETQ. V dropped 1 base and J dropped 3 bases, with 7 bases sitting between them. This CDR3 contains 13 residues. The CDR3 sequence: CASSLTVDTEAFF. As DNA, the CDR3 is TGCGCCAGCAGCTTGACGGTAGACACTGAAGCTTTCTTT. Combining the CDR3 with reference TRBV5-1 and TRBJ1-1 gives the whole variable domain KAGVTQTPRYLIKTRGQQVTLSCSPISGHRSVSWYQQTPGQGLQFLFEYFSETQRNKGNFPGRFSGRQFSNSRSEMNVSTLELGDSALYLCASSLTVDTEAFFGQGTRLTVV.